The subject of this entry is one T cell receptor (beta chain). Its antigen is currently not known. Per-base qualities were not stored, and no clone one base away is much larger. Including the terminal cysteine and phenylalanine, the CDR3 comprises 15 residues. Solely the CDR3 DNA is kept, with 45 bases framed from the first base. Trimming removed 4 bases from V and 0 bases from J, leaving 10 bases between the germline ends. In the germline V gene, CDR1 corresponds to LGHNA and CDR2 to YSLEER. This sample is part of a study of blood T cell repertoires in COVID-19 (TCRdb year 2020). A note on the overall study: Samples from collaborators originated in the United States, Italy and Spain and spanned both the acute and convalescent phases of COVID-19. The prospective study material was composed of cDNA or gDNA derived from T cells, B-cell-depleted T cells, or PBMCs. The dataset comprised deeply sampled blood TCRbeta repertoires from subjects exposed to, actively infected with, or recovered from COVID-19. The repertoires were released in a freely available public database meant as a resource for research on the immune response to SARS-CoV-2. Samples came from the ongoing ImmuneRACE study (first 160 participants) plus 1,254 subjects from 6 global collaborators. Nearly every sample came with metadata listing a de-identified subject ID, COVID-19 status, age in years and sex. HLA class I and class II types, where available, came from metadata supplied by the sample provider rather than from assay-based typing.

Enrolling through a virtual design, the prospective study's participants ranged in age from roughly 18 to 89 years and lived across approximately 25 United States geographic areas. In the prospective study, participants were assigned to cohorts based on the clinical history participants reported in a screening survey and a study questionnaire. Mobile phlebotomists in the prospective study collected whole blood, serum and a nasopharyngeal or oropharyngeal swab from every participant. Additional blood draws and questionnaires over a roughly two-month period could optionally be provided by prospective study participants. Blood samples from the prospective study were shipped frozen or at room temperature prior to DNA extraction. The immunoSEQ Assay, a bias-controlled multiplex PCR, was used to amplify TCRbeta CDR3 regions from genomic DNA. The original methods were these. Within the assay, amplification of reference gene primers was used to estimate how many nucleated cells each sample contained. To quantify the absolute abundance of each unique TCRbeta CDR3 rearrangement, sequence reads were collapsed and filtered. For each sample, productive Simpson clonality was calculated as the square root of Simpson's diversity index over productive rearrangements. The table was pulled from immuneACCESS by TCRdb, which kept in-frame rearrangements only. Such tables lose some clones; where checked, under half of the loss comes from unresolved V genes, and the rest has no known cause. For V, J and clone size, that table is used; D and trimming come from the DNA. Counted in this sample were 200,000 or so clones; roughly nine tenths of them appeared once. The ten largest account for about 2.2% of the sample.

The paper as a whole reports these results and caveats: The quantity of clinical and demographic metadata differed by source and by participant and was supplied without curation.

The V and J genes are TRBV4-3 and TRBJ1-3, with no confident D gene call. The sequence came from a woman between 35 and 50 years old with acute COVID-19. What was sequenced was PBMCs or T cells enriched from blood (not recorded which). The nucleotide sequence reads TGCGCCAGCAGCCCTGGCACAGCCTCTGGAAACACCATATATTTT. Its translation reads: CASSPGTASGNTIYF.